The 23 T cell receptor beta chains below all came from one sample that was sequenced in a study of blood T cell repertoires in COVID-19. Data came from immunoSEQ multiplex PCR; TCRdb stores just in-frame clones and leaves some out. Here the sample spans around 90,000 clones, 75% to 90% being singletons. The sequenced material came from peripheral blood. All receptors derive from a human donor in a cohort sampled during active COVID-19.

V usage is TRBV2 and J usage is TRBJ2-7; 7 positions match TRBD2. The CDR3 consists of 13 residues. Germline V lookup: CDR1 SNHLY, CDR2 FYNNEI. Losses at the gene ends were 6 bases for V and 2 bases for J; bases not matched to a gene: 4. The CDR3 reads CASRRLAPYEQYF. CDR3 DNA sequence: TGTGCCAGCAGACGACTAGCCCCCTACGAGCAGTACTTC.

The chain is built from TRBV28 and TRBJ2-5; D possibly corresponds to TRBD2 (6 bases). The CDR3 has 13 residues. V was cut by 6 bases and J by 1 base, with 9 bases left in between. The V gene's germline CDR1 is MDHEN and CDR2 SYDVKM. The CDR3 spells CASSGTPQETQYF. CDR3 coding DNA: TGTGCCAGCAGCGGGACTCCCCAAGAGACCCAGTACTTC.

The chain uses TRBV6-6 and TRBJ1-1; D ambiguous. The CDR3 totals 15 residues. Germline-derived CDR1 and CDR2 are MNHNY and SVGAGI (reference sequence). Trimming took 2 bases from V and 6 from J, leaving 16 bases between them. The CDR3 spells CASSYGGWEIAEAFF. The CDR3 DNA reads as TGTGCCAGCAGTTACGGTGGTTGGGAGATCGCTGAAGCTTTCTTT.

V gene TRBV30 combines with J gene TRBJ1-2, with a weak D call TRBD1 (5 bases). The CDR3 extends over 13 amino acids. Looked up from germline, CDR1 is GTSNPN and CDR2 is SVGIG (reference sequence). V lost 0 bases, J lost 8 bases, and 13 bases lay in between. CDR3 in amino acids: CAWSVLRGDGYTF. The DNA of the CDR3 is TGTGCCTGGAGTGTACTTCGGGGGGACGGCTACACCTTC.

This sequence joins TRBV28 and TRBJ2-6, with a weak D call TRBD2 (5 bases). CDR1 is MDHEN, CDR2 SYDVKM, per germline. Deletions cut 4 bases from V and 12 bases from J, with 13 bases between. The CDR3 extends over 13 amino acids. The CDR3 protein is CASSSDLAIVLTF. The CDR3 bases are TGTGCCAGCAGTTCGGACTTGGCTATCGTCCTGACTTTC.

The chain combines TRBV24-1 with TRBJ1-4; D gene ambiguous. The ends were cut back, 6 bases at V and 0 bases at J, with 7 bases in the middle. Germline V gene data show CDR1 as KGHDR and CDR2 as SFDVKD. This CDR3 contains 14 residues. CDR3 residues: CATSPGSTNEKLFF. The CDR3 DNA reads as TGTGCCACCAGTCCAGGTTCAACTAATGAAAAACTGTTTTTT.

This sequence joins TRBV30 and TRBJ1-2; possible D gene TRBD1, 5 bases. The germline V and J ends were trimmed by 7 bases and 4 bases, with 13 bases remaining between them. The CDR3 has 12 amino acids. Germline lookup yields CDR1 GTSNPN and CDR2 SVGIG (reference sequence). CDR3 coding DNA: TGTGCCTCAGGGCGGGGTGGCTATGGCTACACCTTC. Amino acid sequence: CASGRGGYGYTF.

The CDR3 protein is CASVTGGPNEQFF. The DNA for the CDR3 is TGTGCCTCCGTCACAGGGGGGCCCAATGAGCAGTTCTTC. J is TRBJ2-1 and V is TRBV28, with TRBD1 matching over 8 bases. The J segment lost 6 bases and the V segment lost 11 bases, leaving 9 bases of the junction unmatched. From germline, CDR1 is MDHEN and CDR2 SYDVKM. This CDR3 contains 13 residues.

This chain connects TRBV30 to TRBJ2-1, with a possible D match to TRBD1 (5 bases). Per germline, CDR1 GTSNPN and CDR2 SVGIG (reference sequence). V was shortened by 2 bases and J by 7 bases, with 21 bases between the two germline ends. The CDR3 totals 16 residues. This CDR3 is CAWSYPRQGPPNEQFF. As DNA, the CDR3 is TGTGCCTGGAGTTATCCACGGCAGGGCCCCCCGAATGAGCAGTTCTTC.

V gene TRBV5-1 combines with J gene TRBJ2-5; TRBD2 aligns across 8 bases. Losses at the gene ends were 5 bases for V and 5 bases for J; bases not matched to a gene: 11. CDR3 length: 15 residues. Germline assignment: CDR1 SGHRS and CDR2 YFSETQ. The CDR3 region has the DNA TGCGCCAGCAGGAGGTCGGGAGGGAAAGGGGAGACCCAGTACTTC. This sequence encodes CASRRSGGKGETQYF.

The chain uses TRBV3-1 (or the pseudogene TRBV3-2) and TRBJ2-1; 14 bases fit TRBD2. CDR1 and CDR2 (germline): LGHDT, YNNKEL (reference sequence). The CDR3 runs 17 residues. V lost 1 base, J lost 9 bases, and 8 bases stayed unmatched. CDR3 loop: CASSQGRLAGGAGEQFF. CDR3 in DNA: TGTGCCAGCAGCCAAGGACGACTAGCGGGAGGGGCGGGTGAGCAGTTCTTC.

The chain links TRBV7-9 to TRBJ1-1, with 7 bases that match TRBD1. Germline loops: CDR1 SEHNR, CDR2 FQNEAQ (reference sequence). The CDR3 consists of 15 residues. Unmatched junction bases numbered 6, after V lost 5 bases and J lost 0 bases. This CDR3 is CASSPGDSLNTEAFF. Written as DNA, the CDR3 is TGTGCCAGCAGCCCAGGGGACAGTTTGAACACTGAAGCTTTCTTT.

This clone appeared a few times. The chain is built from TRBV28 and TRBJ2-7, with 7 bases fitting TRBD1. Germline lookup yields CDR1 MDHEN and CDR2 SYDVKM. The CDR3 has 15 amino acids. V was clipped by 10 bases and J by 0 bases; unmatched bases: 12. CDR3 in amino acids: CATSSSDRASYEQYF. For the CDR3, the DNA is TGTGCCACCTCTTCCTCCGACAGGGCCTCCTACGAGCAGTACTTC.

Turning to this clone: The junction and the germline gene differ at one end; a read error may be behind it. The V gene is TRBV2, the J gene TRBJ1-4; 9 nucleotides line up with TRBD1. The germline CDR1 and CDR2 sequences are SNHLY and FYNNEI. This CDR3 is 17 amino acids long. CDR3 loop: CASSEESGTGTKEKLFF. DNA of the CDR3: TGTGCCAGCAGTGAAGAGTCAGGGACAGGGACTAAGGAAAAACTGTTTTTT.

This rearrangement joins TRBV5-1 to TRBJ2-1; D possibly corresponds to TRBD1 (5 bases). Germline V gene sequence: CDR1 SGHRS, CDR2 YFSETQ. Trimming shortened V by 4 bases and J by 0 bases, and 14 bases separated the two germline ends. The CDR3 extends over 16 amino acids. The CDR3 sequence is CASSQQGRSSYNEQFF. In DNA, the CDR3 is TGCGCCAGCAGCCAGCAGGGCCGCAGCTCCTACAATGAGCAGTTCTTC.

This clone was detected once. The chain recombines TRBV5-1 with TRBJ1-1; no firm D call. The V gene lost 3 bases and the J gene lost 0 bases, with 9 bases spanning the gap. The CDR3 totals 14 residues. The germline V gene encodes CDR1 SGHRS and CDR2 YFSETQ. The CDR3 nucleotides read TGCGCCAGCAGCTATGAACTCATGAACACTGAAGCTTTCTTT. Its protein product is CASSYELMNTEAFF.

This chain uses TRBV28 with TRBJ1-5, with D possibly matching TRBD1 (6 bases). Trimming removed 8 bases at V and 5 bases at J, with 16 bases between. Looked up from germline, CDR1 is MDHEN and CDR2 is SYDVKM. The CDR3 loop spans 14 amino acids. The CDR3 DNA is TGTGCCAGCGATAACCCAGGACAGTATCAGCCCCAGCATTTT. Encoded protein: CASDNPGQYQPQHF.

In DNA form, the CDR3 reads TGTGCCAGCAGTCAGACCAGGGAAACCTACGAGCAGTACTTC. Translation: CASSQTRETYEQYF. The J gene is TRBJ2-7, the V gene TRBV27; D is perhaps TRBD1 (5 bases). The CDR3 loop spans 14 amino acids. V lost 5 bases and J 2 bases, leaving 13 bases between the germline ends. CDR1 is MNHEY and CDR2 is SMNVEV in the germline V gene (reference sequence).

This chain joins TRBV7-9 and TRBJ2-5; TRBD2 matches at 12 bases. J lost 4 bases, V lost 1 base, and 1 base had no gene match. Germline V gene data show CDR1 as SEHNR and CDR2 as FQNEAQ (reference sequence). The CDR3 length is 15 residues. In DNA, the CDR3 is TGTGCCAGCAGCTTAGGGACTAGCGGGACAGAGACCCAGTACTTC. This encodes CASSLGTSGTETQYF.

The gene calls are TRBV5-1 and TRBJ1-2; D may be TRBD1 (5 bases). V was pared by 0 bases and J by 4 bases, with 10 bases between. The CDR3 is made up of 14 amino acids. In germline, CDR1 is SGHRS, CDR2 YFSETQ. The CDR3 is CASSLEGGGYGYTF. The CDR3 DNA sequence: TGCGCCAGCAGCTTGGAGGGCGGGGGCTATGGCTACACCTTC.

This rearrangement joins TRBV28 to TRBJ1-3, with a weak D call TRBD1 (6 bases). Germline V CDR1 and CDR2: MDHEN, SYDVKM. V dropped 3 bases and J dropped 5 bases, with 11 bases sitting between them. The CDR3 is 14 amino acids. DNA of the CDR3: TGTGCCAGCAGTTTGGGGGGGGCAAGAAACACCATATATTTT. It encodes CASSLGGARNTIYF. Combining the CDR3 with reference TRBV28 and TRBJ1-3 gives the whole variable domain DVKVTQSSRYLVKRTGEKVFLECVQDMDHENMFWYRQDPGLGLRLIYFSYDVKMKEKGDIPEGYSVSREKKERFSLILESASTNQTSMYLCASSLGGARNTIYFGEGSWLTVV.

The V call is TRBV3-1 (or the pseudogene TRBV3-2), the J call TRBJ2-7; TRBD2 is a possible D gene (5 bases). This CDR3 is 15 amino acids long. Germline CDR1 and CDR2: LGHDT and YNNKEL (reference sequence). V was pared by 2 bases and J by 2 bases, with 13 bases between. CDR3 protein: CASSQPGTGTYEQYF. The CDR3 DNA reads TGTGCCAGCAGCCAACCTGGCACGGGGACCTACGAGCAGTACTTC.

The V and J genes are TRBV24-1 and TRBJ2-5; possible D gene TRBD1, 5 bases. CDR3 length: 14 amino acids. With 4 bases removed from V and 1 base from J, the gap between germline ends came to 9 bases. The germline V gene encodes CDR1 KGHDR and CDR2 SFDVKD. The CDR3 spells CATSDRQFQETQYF. CDR3 in DNA: TGTGCCACCAGTGACCGACAGTTCCAAGAGACCCAGTACTTC.